These T cell receptor beta chains were read from a single sample in a study of shared clonotypes between healthy human individuals. The method was immunoSEQ multiplex PCR; TCRdb's version includes in-frame clones alone and lacks a portion of them. The table shows 1,400,000 or so clones, with 97% to 99% occurring only once. Sequencing was done on a sample of naive CD4+ T cells sorted from blood. These TCRs come from a man aged 30 to 39 in good health. Each CDR3 is given with its conserved first and last residue. D genes are given only for firm matches. Some rows have no size entry. The others give once, few or many, or a class for an expanded clone.

length	size	J	D	V	DNA	CDR3
16	.	TRBJ2-4	TRBD2	TRBV13	TGTGCCAGCAGCTTAGGCCGGGGGGTAGCCAAAAACATTCAGTACTTC	CASSLGRGVAKNIQYF
15	.	TRBJ2-7	TRBD1	TRBV18	TGTGCCAGCTCCCTGGGACAGGGGTCTTCCTACGAGCAGTACTTC	CASSLGQGSSYEQYF
11	.	TRBJ1-3	.	TRBV29-1	TGCAGCGCTGGGGGGGGAAACACCATATATTTT	CSAGGGNTIYF
16	.	TRBJ2-3	.	TRBV6-6	TGTGCCAGCAGTTACTCGAGGCATTTAGGCTCAGATACGCAGTATTTT	CASSYSRHLGSDTQYF
14	.	TRBJ2-7	TRBD1	TRBV27	TGTGCCAGCAGCTTAACAGGGGCCCTAGGAGAGCAGTACTTC	CASSLTGALGEQYF
15	.	TRBJ2-1	.	TRBV28	TGTGCCAGCAGAGGAGGACTACTCTCCTACAATGAGCAGTTCTTC	CASRGGLLSYNEQFF
14	.	TRBJ2-7	.	TRBV21-1	TGTGCCAGCAGCAAAAGAGGGGAGACCTACGAGCAGTACTTC	CASSKRGETYEQYF
13	.	TRBJ1-5	.	TRBV19	TGTGCCACCCCAATAGCCGGGCCTCAGCCCCAGCATTTT	CATPIAGPQPQHF
14	.	TRBJ2-1	TRBD2	TRBV30	TGTGCCTGGAGACTAGCGGGATCCTACAATGAGCAGTTCTTC	CAWRLAGSYNEQFF
18	.	TRBJ2-2	TRBD1	TRBV10-2	TGCGCCAGCAGTGAGTCCGGACTGACAGGGATCGGGACCGGGGAGCTGTTTTTT	CASSESGLTGIGTGELFF
13	.	TRBJ1-2	TRBD1	TRBV28	TGTGCCAGCATATCGACAGGGATCTATGGCTACACCTTC	CASISTGIYGYTF
14	.	TRBJ2-7	.	TRBV6-1	TGTGCCAGCGGCGGCGGGCAGGGAGGCTACGAGCAGTACTTC	CASGGGQGGYEQYF
16	once	TRBJ2-1	.	TRBV9	TGTGCCAGCAGCGCTGCGGCGTTCAGCTCCTACAATGAGCAGTTCTTC	CASSAAAFSSYNEQFF
15	.	TRBJ2-3	.	TRBV7-9	TGTGCCAGCAGCAGGACTGGCCGTGCGGCAGATACGCAGTATTTT	CASSRTGRAADTQYF
18	.	TRBJ2-1	TRBD2	TRBV29-1	TGCAGCGTTTTTGGGGCTAGCGGGTCGTCTGGGGGTTACAATGAGCAGTTCTTC	CSVFGASGSSGGYNEQFF
14	.	TRBJ2-7	TRBD1	TRBV9	TGTGCCAGCAGCTTTAGACAGGGGTCCCACGAGCAGTACTTC	CASSFRQGSHEQYF
15	.	TRBJ2-1	.	TRBV27	TGTGCCAGCAGTTATTCTCAGGGTTTTCATAATGAGCAGTTCTTC	CASSYSQGFHNEQFF
15	.	TRBJ2-3	TRBD2	TRBV12-5	TGTGCTAGTGGCCCGGGGACTAGCGACACAGATACGCAGTATTTT	CASGPGTSDTDTQYF
15	.	TRBJ1-2	.	TRBV7-2	TGTGCCAGCAGCTTGGACGCGTGGGGGAACTATGGCTACACCTTC	CASSLDAWGNYGYTF
17	.	TRBJ2-1	TRBD2	TRBV7-9	TGTGCCAGCAGTCCCCCAGGGACTAGCGTATCCTACAATGAGCAGTTCTTC	CASSPPGTSVSYNEQFF
18	.	TRBJ2-6	.	TRBV28	TGTGCCAGCAGTTTGTCACAGGGTATGGGGTCTGGGGCCAACGTCCTGACTTTC	CASSLSQGMGSGANVLTF
13	.	TRBJ2-5	TRBD1	TRBV7-2	TGTGCCAGCAGCCAGGACAGGGGAGAGACCCAGTACTTC	CASSQDRGETQYF
15	.	TRBJ2-1	TRBD2	TRBV5-1	TGCGCCAGCAGCTCCGGGACTAGCGGGACCAATGAGCAGTTCTTC	CASSSGTSGTNEQFF
14	.	TRBJ2-3	TRBD1	TRBV5-1	TGCGCCAGCAGCCGGGACAGAGCCCCAGATACGCAGTATTTT	CASSRDRAPDTQYF
14	.	TRBJ1-2	.	TRBV15	TGTGCCACCAGCAGAGGTGGGACTTGGAATGGCTACACCTTC	CATSRGGTWNGYTF
15	.	TRBJ2-7	.	TRBV5-6	TGTGCCAGCAGATTCCGGGGTGTTTCGTCTTACGAGCAGTACTTC	CASRFRGVSSYEQYF
14	.	TRBJ1-1	.	TRBV29-1	TGCAGCGTTGCTCCAGACAGCCTGAACACTGAAGCTTTCTTT	CSVAPDSLNTEAFF
14	.	TRBJ2-4	.	TRBV5-1	TGCGCCAGCAGCTTGGACAGGAGTTTGGACATTCAGTACTTC	CASSLDRSLDIQYF
14	.	TRBJ2-5	TRBD2	TRBV27	TGTGCCAGCAGTCTGGCAGCGGGGGAGGGGACCCAGTACTTC	CASSLAAGEGTQYF
11	.	TRBJ1-1	.	TRBV28	TGTGCCAGCCTCCAGAACACTGAAGCTTTCTTT	CASLQNTEAFF
13	.	TRBJ1-5	.	TRBV6-5	TGTGCCAGCAGTTCAGTCAGCAATCAGCCCCAGCATTTT	CASSSVSNQPQHF
14	once	TRBJ2-7	TRBD2	TRBV5-1	TGCGCCAGCAGCTTGGCAGGCGGGAGGGACGAGCAGTACTTC	CASSLAGGRDEQYF
15	.	TRBJ2-7	TRBD1	TRBV11-2	TGTGCCAGCAGCTTAGACGGGACAGGGGTCTACGAGCAGTACTTC	CASSLDGTGVYEQYF
15	.	TRBJ2-7	TRBD1	TRBV5-1	TGCGCCAGCAGCCACAGACAGGGGACGTCCTACGAGCAGTACTTC	CASSHRQGTSYEQYF
14	.	TRBJ1-2	.	TRBV4-1	TGCGCCAGCAGCCAAGTGGCAGCGCCCCTCGGCTACACCTTC	CASSQVAAPLGYTF
14	.	TRBJ1-1	.	TRBV18	TGTGCCAGCTCACCTTTGGGGGAGAACACTGAAGCTTTCTTT	CASSPLGENTEAFF
16	.	TRBJ2-7	.	TRBV19	TGTGCCAGTAGTATACGTGTAGCGAGGGCCACCTACGAGCAGTACTTC	CASSIRVARATYEQYF
18	once	TRBJ2-5	TRBD2	TRBV25-1	TGTGCCAGCAGTGAATATCGGTCTGGACTAGCGGGAGCCGAGACCCAGTACTTC	CASSEYRSGLAGAETQYF